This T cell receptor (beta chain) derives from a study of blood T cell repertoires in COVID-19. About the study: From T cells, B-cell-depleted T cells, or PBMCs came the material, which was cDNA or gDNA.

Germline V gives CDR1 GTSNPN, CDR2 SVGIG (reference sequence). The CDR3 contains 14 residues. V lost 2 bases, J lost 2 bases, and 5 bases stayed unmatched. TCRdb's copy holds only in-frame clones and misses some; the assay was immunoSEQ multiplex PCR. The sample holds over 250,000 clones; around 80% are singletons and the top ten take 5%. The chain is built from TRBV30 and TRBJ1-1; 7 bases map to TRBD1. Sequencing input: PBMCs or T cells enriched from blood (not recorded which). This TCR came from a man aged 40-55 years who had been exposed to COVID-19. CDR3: CAWSRGTANTEAFF. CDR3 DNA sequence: TGTGCCTGGAGTAGGGGGACAGCTAACACTGAAGCTTTCTTT.